There are many counts of the clone carrying this TCR beta chain. V was trimmed by 4 bases and J by 4 bases, leaving 11 bases between them. CDR3 size: 13 residues. The germline CDR1 and CDR2 sequences are SNHLY and FYNNEI. The data are from a study of blood T cell repertoires in COVID-19. Turning to the study itself: Samples of COVID-19 (acute and convalescent) were obtained from the United States, Italy and Spain. Sample material is recorded as cDNA or gDNA derived from T cells, B-cell-depleted T cells, or PBMCs.

Resolution of symptoms, clearance, or two negative PCRs was present in recovered Cohort 3 donors. As handled by the study authors: For nucleated cells, counts were estimated from reference gene primer amplification. The method was immunoSEQ multiplex PCR; TCRdb's version includes in-frame clones alone and lacks a portion of them. V, J and clone size reflect that table, while D and trimming were determined from the DNA. The table lists 310,000 or so clones, approximately 90% of them singletons. The sequenced sample was PBMCs or T cells enriched from blood (not recorded which). The gene calls are TRBV2 and TRBJ2-7; D might be TRBD2 (5 bases). This clonotype was sampled from a woman aged 18-30 years who had recovered from COVID-19. The CDR3 here is CASSAGYAYEQYF. DNA for the CDR3: TGTGCCAGCAGTGCGGGGTATGCTTACGAGCAGTACTTC.